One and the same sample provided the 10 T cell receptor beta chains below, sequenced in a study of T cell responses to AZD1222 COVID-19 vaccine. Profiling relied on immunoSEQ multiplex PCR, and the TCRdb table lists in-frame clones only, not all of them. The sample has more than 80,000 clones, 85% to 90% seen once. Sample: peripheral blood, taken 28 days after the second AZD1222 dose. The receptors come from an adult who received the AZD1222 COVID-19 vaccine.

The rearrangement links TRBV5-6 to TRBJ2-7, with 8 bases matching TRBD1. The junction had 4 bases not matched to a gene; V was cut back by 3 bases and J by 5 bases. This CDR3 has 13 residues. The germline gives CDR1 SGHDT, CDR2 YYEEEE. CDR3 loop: CASSSDRVDEQYF. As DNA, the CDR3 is TGTGCCAGCAGCTCGGACAGGGTGGACGAGCAGTACTTC.

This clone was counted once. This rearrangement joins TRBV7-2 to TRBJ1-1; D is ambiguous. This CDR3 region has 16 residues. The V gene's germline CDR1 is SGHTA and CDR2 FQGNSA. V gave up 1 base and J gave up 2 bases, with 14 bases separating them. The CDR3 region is CASSLGREGLNTEAFF. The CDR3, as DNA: TGTGCCAGCAGCTTAGGTAGGGAGGGCCTCAACACTGAAGCTTTCTTT. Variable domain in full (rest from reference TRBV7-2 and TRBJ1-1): GAGVSQSPSNKVTEKGKDVELRCDPISGHTALYWYRQSLGQGLEFLIYFQGNSAPDKSGLPSDRFSAERTGGSVSTLTIQRTQQEDSAVYLCASSLGREGLNTEAFFGQGTRLTVV.

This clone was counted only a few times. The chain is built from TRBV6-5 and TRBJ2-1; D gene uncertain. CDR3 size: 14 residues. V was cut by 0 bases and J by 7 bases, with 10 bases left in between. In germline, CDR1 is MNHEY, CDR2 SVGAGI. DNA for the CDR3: TGTGCCAGCAGTTACTCGAAGGGTGTGAATGAGCAGTTCTTC. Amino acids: CASSYSKGVNEQFF.

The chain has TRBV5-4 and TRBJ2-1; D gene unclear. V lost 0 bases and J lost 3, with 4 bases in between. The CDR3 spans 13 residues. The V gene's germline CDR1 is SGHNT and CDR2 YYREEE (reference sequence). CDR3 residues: CASSLASYNEQFF. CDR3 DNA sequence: TGTGCCAGCAGCTTGGCTAGCTACAATGAGCAGTTCTTC.

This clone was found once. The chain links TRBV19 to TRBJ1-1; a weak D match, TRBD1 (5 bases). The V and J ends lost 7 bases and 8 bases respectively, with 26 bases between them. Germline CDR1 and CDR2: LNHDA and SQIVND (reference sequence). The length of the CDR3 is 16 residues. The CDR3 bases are TGTGCCAGTACGAATGAACTCCAGACAGTTGGCGAGGAAGCTTTCTTT. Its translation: CASTNELQTVGEEAFF. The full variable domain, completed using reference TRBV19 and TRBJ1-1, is DGGITQSPKYLFRKEGQNVTLSCEQNLNHDAMYWYRQDPGQGLRLIYYSQIVNDFQKGDIAEGYSVSREKKESFPLTVTSAQKNPTAFYLCASTNELQTVGEEAFFGQGTRLTVV.

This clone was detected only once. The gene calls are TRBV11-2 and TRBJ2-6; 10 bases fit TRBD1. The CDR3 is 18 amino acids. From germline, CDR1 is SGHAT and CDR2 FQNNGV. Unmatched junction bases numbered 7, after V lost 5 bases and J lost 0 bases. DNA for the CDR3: TGTGCCAGCAGCGCCGACCGGGACAGGGGCTCTGGGGCCAACGTCCTGACTTTC. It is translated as CASSADRDRGSGANVLTF.

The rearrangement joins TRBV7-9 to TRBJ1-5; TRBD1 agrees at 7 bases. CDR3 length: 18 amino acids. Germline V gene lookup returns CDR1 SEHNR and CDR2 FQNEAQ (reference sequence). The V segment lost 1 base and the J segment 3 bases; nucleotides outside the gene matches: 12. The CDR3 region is CASSLEGMVQGYNQPQHF. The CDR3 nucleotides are TGTGCCAGCAGCTTAGAAGGGATGGTACAGGGGTACAATCAGCCCCAGCATTTT.

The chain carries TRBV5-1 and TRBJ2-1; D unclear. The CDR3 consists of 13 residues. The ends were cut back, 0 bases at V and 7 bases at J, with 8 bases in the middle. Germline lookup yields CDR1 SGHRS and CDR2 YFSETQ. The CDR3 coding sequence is TGCGCCAGCAGCTTGGTTACGAATAATGAGCAGTTCTTC. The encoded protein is CASSLVTNNEQFF.

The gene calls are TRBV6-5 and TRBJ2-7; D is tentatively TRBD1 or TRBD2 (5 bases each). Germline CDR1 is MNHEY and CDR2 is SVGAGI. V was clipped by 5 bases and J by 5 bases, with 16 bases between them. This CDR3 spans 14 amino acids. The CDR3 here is CASSPGHSRDEQYF. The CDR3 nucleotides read TGTGCCAGCAGTCCGGGGCATTCGCGGGACGAGCAGTACTTC.

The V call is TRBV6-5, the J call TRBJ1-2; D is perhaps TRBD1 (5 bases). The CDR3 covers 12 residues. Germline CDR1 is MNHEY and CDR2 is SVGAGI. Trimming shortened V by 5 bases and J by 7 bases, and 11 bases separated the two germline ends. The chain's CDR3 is CASSTYRGGYTF. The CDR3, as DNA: TGTGCCAGCAGTACCTATAGGGGTGGCTACACCTTC.